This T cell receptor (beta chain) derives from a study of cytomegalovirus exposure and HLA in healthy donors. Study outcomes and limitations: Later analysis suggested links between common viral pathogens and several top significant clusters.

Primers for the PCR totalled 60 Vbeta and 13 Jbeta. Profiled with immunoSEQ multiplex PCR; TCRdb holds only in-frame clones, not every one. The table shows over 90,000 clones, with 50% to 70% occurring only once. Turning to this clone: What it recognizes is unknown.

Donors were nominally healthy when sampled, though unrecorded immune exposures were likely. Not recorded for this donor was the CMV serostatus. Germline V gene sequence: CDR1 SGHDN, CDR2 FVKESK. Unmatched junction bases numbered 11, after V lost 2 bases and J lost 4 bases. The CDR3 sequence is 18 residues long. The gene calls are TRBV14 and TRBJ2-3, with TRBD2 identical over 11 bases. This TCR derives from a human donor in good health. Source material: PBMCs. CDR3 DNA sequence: TGTGCCAGCAGCCAATCCCCGGGTAGCGGGAGGGCGGCAGATACGCAGTATTTT. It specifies CASSQSPGSGRAADTQYF.